The source of this T cell receptor beta chain is a study of control samples from healthy donors and cancer patients. This CDR3 is 12 amino acids long. Germline CDR1 is SQVTM and CDR2 is ANQGSEA. Trimming pared 7 bases from V and 4 bases from J, leaving 13 bases between. Repertoires were generated with immunoSEQ multiplex PCR, while TCRdb's copy carries only in-frame clones and drops some. The top ten hold roughly 7.9% of the sample, which has over 10,000 clones, 75% to 85% seen once. What was sequenced was formalin-fixed, paraffin-embedded tissue. The TCR sequence derives from a male donor with melanoma. The chain carries TRBV29-1 and TRBJ1-1, with D maybe TRBD1 (5 bases). The DNA for the CDR3 is TGCAGCGGGAGGGACTCTTCCACTGAAGCTTTCTTT. This gives the protein CSGRDSSTEAFF.